This is a list of T cell receptor beta chains from one sample in a study of blood T cells in healthy people across ages. One entry per CDR3 protein results from TCRdb running MiXCR on the 5' RACE reads. The sample shows some 1.8 million distinct CDR3 sequences, roughly two fifths of them seen only once. What was sequenced was blood. Receptors originate from a human donor in good health. CDR3s leave out the opening cysteine and the closing phenylalanine or tryptophan. Each record gives: V gene, J gene, clone size, CDR3 length, CDR3 protein. Clone size is stated in some rows and not others, as once, few, many or a class when expanded.

V: TRBV6-6
J: TRBJ1-2
size: -
length: 13
CDR3: ASSSPRDTYYGYT

V: TRBV24-1
J: TRBJ2-5
size: few
length: 11
CDR3: ATSDHFGETQY

V: TRBV7-9
J: TRBJ2-1
size: few
length: 11
CDR3: ASSSEGANEQF

V: TRBV14
J: TRBJ2-3
size: -
length: 15
CDR3: ASSQGMELWPVDTQY

V: TRBV3-1
J: TRBJ2-1
size: few
length: 12
CDR3: ASSQSGRINEQF

V: TRBV29-1
J: TRBJ1-6
size: -
length: 13
CDR3: SVRPSAGSDSPLH

V: TRBV5-6
J: TRBJ1-2
size: -
length: 12
CDR3: ASSGQSGLYGYT

V: TRBV6-2/TRBV6-3
J: TRBJ2-7
size: -
length: 13
CDR3: ASSDRVGNTYEQY

V: TRBV30
J: TRBJ1-2
size: -
length: 11
CDR3: AWTPGSDYGYT

V: TRBV29-1
J: TRBJ1-2
size: -
length: 10
CDR3: GVDAGAGGYT

V: TRBV27
J: TRBJ2-5
size: -
length: 12
CDR3: ASSWGPVQETQY

V: TRBV6-2/TRBV6-3
J: TRBJ2-7
size: few
length: 13
CDR3: ASRKVLAGPYEQY

V: TRBV29-1
J: TRBJ2-5
size: few
length: 13
CDR3: SVESGSPYQETQY

V: TRBV7-2
J: TRBJ1-1
size: -
length: 12
CDR3: ASSLGRVDTEAF

V: TRBV27
J: TRBJ1-2
size: few
length: 11
CDR3: ASSNGTLHGYT

V: TRBV12-3/TRBV12-4
J: TRBJ1-1
size: -
length: 12
CDR3: ASSFNGVIGEAF

V: TRBV7-9
J: TRBJ2-3
size: once
length: 14
CDR3: ASSPRDEIPTDTQY

V: TRBV20-1
J: TRBJ2-5
size: many
length: 10
CDR3: SASPSGETQY

V: TRBV12-3/TRBV12-4
J: TRBJ2-6
size: -
length: 14
CDR3: ASSLGNQRGANVLT

V: TRBV5-1
J: TRBJ1-2
size: -
length: 12
CDR3: ASELGVHGEGYT